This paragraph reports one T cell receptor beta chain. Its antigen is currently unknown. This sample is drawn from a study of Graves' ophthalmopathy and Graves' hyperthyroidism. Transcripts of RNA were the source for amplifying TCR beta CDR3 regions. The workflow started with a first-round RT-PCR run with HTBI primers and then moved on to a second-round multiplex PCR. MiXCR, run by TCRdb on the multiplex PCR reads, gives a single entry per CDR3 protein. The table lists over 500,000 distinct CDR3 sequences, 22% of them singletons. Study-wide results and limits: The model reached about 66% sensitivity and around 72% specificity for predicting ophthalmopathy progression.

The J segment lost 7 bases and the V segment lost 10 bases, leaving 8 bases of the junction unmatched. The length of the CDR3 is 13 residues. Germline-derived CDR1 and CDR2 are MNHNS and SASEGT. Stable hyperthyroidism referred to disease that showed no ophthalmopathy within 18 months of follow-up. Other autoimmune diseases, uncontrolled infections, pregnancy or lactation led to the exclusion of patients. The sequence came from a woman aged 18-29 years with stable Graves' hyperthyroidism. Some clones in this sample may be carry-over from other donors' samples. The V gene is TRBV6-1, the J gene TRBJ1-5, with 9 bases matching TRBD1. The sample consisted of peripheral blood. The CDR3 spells CAISQGAKQPQHF. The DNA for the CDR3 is TGTGCCATCTCACAGGGGGCAAAACAGCCCCAGCATTTT.